Listed below are T cell receptor beta chains from one sample, sequenced in a study of identifying expanded T cells in peripheral blood. The assay was immunoSEQ multiplex PCR, and TCRdb's table has in-frame clones only and misses some. Here the sample spans about 82,000 clones, over 85% being singletons. What was sequenced was blood. These TCRs come from a person aged 18 to 75 in good health. CDR3s include the opening cysteine and the closing phenylalanine or tryptophan. D genes are given only for firm matches. Rows may omit the clone size; those that give it use once, few, many or a size class.

CDR3 DNA: TGTGCCAGCAGCCAAGTAGGCCAGTCCGCCAGCACAGATACGCAGTATTTT
CDR3 protein: CASSQVGQSASTDTQYF
D gene: .
V gene: TRBV4-2
J gene: TRBJ2-3
clone size: .

CDR3 DNA: TGTGCCATCAGTCCAGGGACGGAAAACACCGGGGAGCTGTTTTTT
CDR3 protein: CAISPGTENTGELFF
D gene: .
V gene: TRBV7-7
J gene: TRBJ2-2
clone size: once

CDR3 DNA: TGTGCCAGCAGCTTGGACGTAGCGGGAAGGGAGCAGTACTTC
CDR3 protein: CASSLDVAGREQYF
D gene: TRBD2
V gene: TRBV5-4
J gene: TRBJ2-7
clone size: .

CDR3 DNA: TGTGCCTGGACCCCTTCAAGTCGGGATGAGCAGTTCTTC
CDR3 protein: CAWTPSSRDEQFF
D gene: .
V gene: TRBV30
J gene: TRBJ2-1
clone size: .

CDR3 DNA: TGTGCCAGCAGCCAAGGGACAGGGGAGGCAGAGACCCAGTACTTC
CDR3 protein: CASSQGTGEAETQYF
D gene: TRBD1
V gene: TRBV14
J gene: TRBJ2-5
clone size: .

CDR3 DNA: TGTGCCAGCACCCTAACAGATACGCAGTATTTT
CDR3 protein: CASTLTDTQYF
D gene: .
V gene: TRBV11-2
J gene: TRBJ2-3
clone size: .

CDR3 DNA: TGTGCCAGCAGCTCTTGGGACAGTAAAGGCTACACCTTC
CDR3 protein: CASSSWDSKGYTF
D gene: TRBD1
V gene: TRBV11-3
J gene: TRBJ1-2
clone size: once

CDR3 DNA: TGCGCCAGCAGCGCATGGGGTGGCGCAGACAATGAGCAGTTCTTC
CDR3 protein: CASSAWGGADNEQFF
D gene: .
V gene: TRBV5-1
J gene: TRBJ2-1
clone size: .

CDR3 DNA: TGTGCCTGGTGGGTCACTAATGAAAAACTGTTTTTT
CDR3 protein: CAWWVTNEKLFF
D gene: .
V gene: TRBV30
J gene: TRBJ1-4
clone size: .

CDR3 DNA: TGCGCCAGCAGCCGGAGCCGGGACGGGAAAGAGACCCAGTACTTC
CDR3 protein: CASSRSRDGKETQYF
D gene: .
V gene: TRBV4-3
J gene: TRBJ2-5
clone size: .

CDR3 DNA: TGTGCCAGCAGTTACGTTGGGGGACCCGGCCGGACTGAAGCTTTCTTT
CDR3 protein: CASSYVGGPGRTEAFF
D gene: .
V gene: TRBV6-6
J gene: TRBJ1-1
clone size: .

CDR3 DNA: TGTGCCAGTAGTATATTCAGAATGAACACTGAAGCTTTCTTT
CDR3 protein: CASSIFRMNTEAFF
D gene: .
V gene: TRBV19
J gene: TRBJ1-1
clone size: .

CDR3 DNA: TGTGCCAGCAGCCCAAGAGACGGACCCTACGAGCAGTACTTC
CDR3 protein: CASSPRDGPYEQYF
D gene: .
V gene: TRBV11-2
J gene: TRBJ2-7
clone size: .

CDR3 DNA: TGTGCCAGCAGCTTCGGGACAACGAACACCGGGGAGCTGTTTTTT
CDR3 protein: CASSFGTTNTGELFF
D gene: .
V gene: TRBV7-9
J gene: TRBJ2-2
clone size: .

CDR3 DNA: TGTGCCAGCAGCCCAGGGGGCTTCAGCGAGACCCAGTACTTC
CDR3 protein: CASSPGGFSETQYF
D gene: TRBD1
V gene: TRBV11-3
J gene: TRBJ2-5
clone size: once

CDR3 DNA: TGTGCCAGCAGCGCTTGGACAGCGATGAACACTGAAGCTTTCTTT
CDR3 protein: CASSAWTAMNTEAFF
D gene: .
V gene: TRBV9
J gene: TRBJ1-1
clone size: .

CDR3 DNA: TGTGCCAGCAGCCAAGATAGCGGGGGGGCTTCAGGGGAGCTGTTTTTT
CDR3 protein: CASSQDSGGASGELFF
D gene: TRBD2
V gene: TRBV4-2
J gene: TRBJ2-2
clone size: once

CDR3 DNA: TGTGCCAGCAGCGTAGAAGGTCAAGAGACCCAGTACTTC
CDR3 protein: CASSVEGQETQYF
D gene: .
V gene: TRBV9
J gene: TRBJ2-5
clone size: once

CDR3 DNA: TGCAGCTCGATTACAGGGATTGAAGCTTTCTTT
CDR3 protein: CSSITGIEAFF
D gene: .
V gene: TRBV29-1
J gene: TRBJ1-1
clone size: .

CDR3 DNA: TGTGCCTGGAGTGCCGAGTCGGACGAAGGTGGCTACACCTTC
CDR3 protein: CAWSAESDEGGYTF
D gene: .
V gene: TRBV30
J gene: TRBJ1-2
clone size: .

CDR3 DNA: TGTGCCTGGAGTTCTGGTTTGAGGTATGGCTACACCTTC
CDR3 protein: CAWSSGLRYGYTF
D gene: .
V gene: TRBV30
J gene: TRBJ1-2
clone size: .

CDR3 DNA: TGTGCCAGCAGCCTCTGGGGGAGGGGGACTTACTCCTACGAGCAGTACTTC
CDR3 protein: CASSLWGRGTYSYEQYF
D gene: .
V gene: TRBV7-6
J gene: TRBJ2-7
clone size: .

CDR3 DNA: TGTGCCAGCCTTGGTCGGGAGCCTTACGAGCAGTACTTC
CDR3 protein: CASLGREPYEQYF
D gene: .
V gene: TRBV6-6
J gene: TRBJ2-7
clone size: .

CDR3 DNA: TGTGCCAGCAGCACTTACGCGAACACTGAAGCTTTCTTT
CDR3 protein: CASSTYANTEAFF
D gene: .
V gene: TRBV7-3
J gene: TRBJ1-1
clone size: .

CDR3 DNA: TGTGCCACCAGCAGAGGGGGCGGAAAGGGCGAAGAGACCCAGTACTTC
CDR3 protein: CATSRGGGKGEETQYF
D gene: .
V gene: TRBV15
J gene: TRBJ2-5
clone size: .

CDR3 DNA: TGTGCCAGCAGCTTAGCTCCCACAACATTTGATTCCAGGACAGAGAGAAACACCATATATTTT
CDR3 protein: CASSLAPTTFDSRTERNTIYF
D gene: .
V gene: TRBV7-6
J gene: TRBJ1-3
clone size: .

CDR3 DNA: TGTGCCAGCAGGGGCCGGGACATTGTTTACGAGCAGTACTTC
CDR3 protein: CASRGRDIVYEQYF
D gene: .
V gene: TRBV2
J gene: TRBJ2-7
clone size: .

CDR3 DNA: TGTGCCAGCAGCTTAGCCATCTTGGGCAGGGATCTTTACAATGAGCAGTTCTTC
CDR3 protein: CASSLAILGRDLYNEQFF
D gene: .
V gene: TRBV7-6
J gene: TRBJ2-1
clone size: .

CDR3 DNA: TGTGCCAGCAGTATGAGGGAGTTATCCCCAGATACGCAGTATTTT
CDR3 protein: CASSMRELSPDTQYF
D gene: .
V gene: TRBV5-4
J gene: TRBJ2-3
clone size: once

CDR3 DNA: TGTGCCAGCAGTGTGGTTCCGGGACAGGGGGCGGGTGGCTACACCTTC
CDR3 protein: CASSVVPGQGAGGYTF
D gene: TRBD1
V gene: TRBV6-1
J gene: TRBJ1-2
clone size: once

CDR3 DNA: TGTGCCAGCAGCTTGGCCAGGGAGGTGAGAGATACGCAGTATTTT
CDR3 protein: CASSLAREVRDTQYF
D gene: .
V gene: TRBV5-4
J gene: TRBJ2-3
clone size: .

CDR3 DNA: TGTGCCAGCAGTTACTCGGCTCCCTACGAGCAGTACTTC
CDR3 protein: CASSYSAPYEQYF
D gene: .
V gene: TRBV6-5
J gene: TRBJ2-7
clone size: once

CDR3 DNA: TGTGCCAGCACCGCGACAGGGGGGAGAGAAAAACTGTTTTTT
CDR3 protein: CASTATGGREKLFF
D gene: TRBD1
V gene: TRBV2
J gene: TRBJ1-4
clone size: .

CDR3 DNA: TGTGCCAGCAGCGTAGTGGCTAGTCTGTCCGGGGAGCTGTTTTTT
CDR3 protein: CASSVVASLSGELFF
D gene: .
V gene: TRBV9
J gene: TRBJ2-2
clone size: .

CDR3 DNA: TGTGCCAGCTCATTACAGGAGAACACTGAAGCTTTCTTT
CDR3 protein: CASSLQENTEAFF
D gene: .
V gene: TRBV18
J gene: TRBJ1-1
clone size: .

CDR3 DNA: TGTGCCAGCAGTTGGGGGGGGAACAATCAGCCCCAGCATTTT
CDR3 protein: CASSWGGNNQPQHF
D gene: .
V gene: TRBV27
J gene: TRBJ1-5
clone size: .

CDR3 DNA: TGTGCCAGCAGTGGGGAGGAGAGCTCCTACGAGCAGTACTTC
CDR3 protein: CASSGEESSYEQYF
D gene: .
V gene: TRBV6-1
J gene: TRBJ2-7
clone size: .

CDR3 DNA: TGTGCCAGCAGTTACGGGGGTTCGGGCACTGAAGCTTTCTTT
CDR3 protein: CASSYGGSGTEAFF
D gene: .
V gene: TRBV6-5
J gene: TRBJ1-1
clone size: .

CDR3 DNA: TGTGCCAGCAGTTTGAGGGTAGGCACTGAAGCTTTCTTT
CDR3 protein: CASSLRVGTEAFF
D gene: .
V gene: TRBV25-1
J gene: TRBJ1-1
clone size: .

CDR3 DNA: TGTGCCAGCAGCTTAGTGGGGGCTCGGACTGAAGCTTTCTTT
CDR3 protein: CASSLVGARTEAFF
D gene: .
V gene: TRBV7-9
J gene: TRBJ1-1
clone size: .

CDR3 DNA: TGTGCTAGTGGTTCCACGGGGACAGCTAATGAAAAACTGTTTTTT
CDR3 protein: CASGSTGTANEKLFF
D gene: TRBD1
V gene: TRBV12-5
J gene: TRBJ1-4
clone size: .

CDR3 DNA: TGTGCTAGTGGTTTGGGACCCCTAGGGGGGCTTGCCACTGAAGCTTTCTTT
CDR3 protein: CASGLGPLGGLATEAFF
D gene: .
V gene: TRBV12-5
J gene: TRBJ1-1
clone size: .

CDR3 DNA: TGCGCCAGCAGCTTGGACGGGAATGAAAAACTGTTTTTT
CDR3 protein: CASSLDGNEKLFF
D gene: .
V gene: TRBV5-1
J gene: TRBJ1-4
clone size: .

CDR3 DNA: TGTGCCAGCAGCTTGGGACAGACTAACAATCAGCCCCAGCATTTT
CDR3 protein: CASSLGQTNNQPQHF
D gene: .
V gene: TRBV5-6
J gene: TRBJ1-5
clone size: .

CDR3 DNA: TGTGCCTGGAGTGTGGGAAAGGCCATATATTTT
CDR3 protein: CAWSVGKAIYF
D gene: .
V gene: TRBV30
J gene: TRBJ1-3
clone size: .

CDR3 DNA: TGTGCCAGCAGCTTAGGGGTCGGGGAGCTGTTTTTT
CDR3 protein: CASSLGVGELFF
D gene: .
V gene: TRBV7-2
J gene: TRBJ2-2
clone size: .

CDR3 DNA: TGTGCCAGCAGCTTAGGGGCGAATCAGCCCCAGCATTTT
CDR3 protein: CASSLGANQPQHF
D gene: .
V gene: TRBV7-6
J gene: TRBJ1-5
clone size: .

CDR3 DNA: TGTGCCAGCAGCGTGGGGACAGGATCGAACACTGAAGCTTTCTTT
CDR3 protein: CASSVGTGSNTEAFF
D gene: TRBD1
V gene: TRBV9
J gene: TRBJ1-1
clone size: .

CDR3 DNA: TGTGCCAGCAGCCCCCGAGGGGGGGCCTGGGAGACCCAGTACTTC
CDR3 protein: CASSPRGGAWETQYF
D gene: .
V gene: TRBV7-3
J gene: TRBJ2-5
clone size: few

CDR3 DNA: TGTGCCAGCACAACGCCCCGGGCCGGAGCCTACGAGCAGTACTTC
CDR3 protein: CASTTPRAGAYEQYF
D gene: .
V gene: TRBV28
J gene: TRBJ2-7
clone size: .

CDR3 DNA: TGCGCCAGCAGTCAATGGTTGCGGGGGAGCTCCTACAATGAGCAGTTCTTC
CDR3 protein: CASSQWLRGSSYNEQFF
D gene: TRBD2
V gene: TRBV23-1
J gene: TRBJ2-1
clone size: .

CDR3 DNA: TGTGCCAGCAGCTTGCGGAGGGTTGGGAACACTGAAGCTTTCTTT
CDR3 protein: CASSLRRVGNTEAFF
D gene: .
V gene: TRBV5-4
J gene: TRBJ1-1
clone size: .

CDR3 DNA: TGCGCCAGCAGCTACCGTAGCGGGAGGGGGGAGCTGTTTTTT
CDR3 protein: CASSYRSGRGELFF
D gene: TRBD2
V gene: TRBV5-1
J gene: TRBJ2-2
clone size: once

CDR3 DNA: TGTGCCACAGGGCGGGCTGGTGGAAACACCATATATTTT
CDR3 protein: CATGRAGGNTIYF
D gene: .
V gene: TRBV30
J gene: TRBJ1-3
clone size: .

CDR3 DNA: TGCGCCAGCAGCCAAAACTATGAGCAGTTCTTC
CDR3 protein: CASSQNYEQFF
D gene: .
V gene: TRBV4-3
J gene: TRBJ2-1
clone size: .

CDR3 DNA: TGTGCCAGCAGCTTAGGGACGGCTATACGCTACACCTTC
CDR3 protein: CASSLGTAIRYTF
D gene: .
V gene: TRBV7-9
J gene: TRBJ1-2
clone size: .

CDR3 DNA: TGTGCCAGCAGCCGGGACCCCAACTATGGCTACACCTTC
CDR3 protein: CASSRDPNYGYTF
D gene: .
V gene: TRBV7-2
J gene: TRBJ1-2
clone size: .

CDR3 DNA: TGTGCCAGCAGCTTATCGTCCCACGAGCAGTACTTC
CDR3 protein: CASSLSSHEQYF
D gene: .
V gene: TRBV11-2
J gene: TRBJ2-7
clone size: .

CDR3 DNA: TGTGCCAGTAGTATAGATTGGGCGGGGGGCCTTCAAGAGACCCAGTACTTC
CDR3 protein: CASSIDWAGGLQETQYF
D gene: TRBD2
V gene: TRBV19
J gene: TRBJ2-5
clone size: .

CDR3 DNA: TGTGCCAGTAGGAGGGACATGGTCTATGGCTACACCTTC
CDR3 protein: CASRRDMVYGYTF
D gene: .
V gene: TRBV19
J gene: TRBJ1-2
clone size: few